This T cell receptor beta chain was recovered during a study of vaccination effects on CD4 cells after COVID-19. Background on the study: Post-vaccine specimens arrived a median 72 days past the second dose.

Clones were read by immunoSEQ multiplex PCR, and TCRdb kept only the in-frame ones, dropping some. The table has around 33,000 clones, more than 75% seen once. Within the ViraFEST assay, antigen-specific CD4+ T cells underwent expansion with viral peptide pools prior to sequencing. A roughly 10-day culture period preceded the isolation of CD4+ T cells. Two doses of either BNT162b2 or mRNA-1273 were given to each participant. Absence of prior SARS-CoV-2 infection characterized the vaccine recipients, who showed negative nucleocapsid antibodies. Researchers reported culturing approximately 1.8 million PBMC in each well, adding approximately 9.4 IU/ml IL-2 and roughly 11 ug/ml peptides. On both days 3 and 7, half of the culture medium was replaced with IL-2 medium. With regard to this clone: What it recognizes is unknown.

This CDR3 has 15 residues. The germline V and J ends were trimmed by 1 base and 0 bases, with 6 bases remaining between them. Germline values: CDR1 LNHNV, CDR2 YYDKDF (reference sequence). The sample was CD4+ T cells from PBMCs cultured with HCoV-NL63 spike peptides, taken after COVID-19 vaccination. This TCR was sampled from a human donor who received a COVID-19 vaccine. Some clones in this sample may be carry-over from other donors' samples. V and J are TRBV15 and TRBJ1-4; D gene ambiguous. The CDR3 coding sequence is TGTGCCACCAGCAGAGGAGGTGCAACTAATGAAAAACTGTTTTTT. Amino acids: CATSRGGATNEKLFF.